The clone carrying this TCR beta chain was picked up one time. Its target is unknown. Sequencing was performed with immunoSEQ multiplex PCR; in TCRdb, only in-frame clones are kept and a portion is missing. The sample records roughly 68,000 clones, 74% being singletons. The time point is: week 35, safety follow-up. The investigators gave 300 ug of mutant IDH1 20-mer peptide in each vaccine dose, together with topical imiquimod. The sample originates from a study of a mutant IDH1 vaccine in newly diagnosed glioma. About the study: In some groups vaccination began 4-6 weeks post-radiotherapy; others received it with temozolomide. Earlier treatment was radiotherapy, temozolomide, or both, with most getting both. Treated individuals were around 60% male and 37.5% female, averaging 40.4 years of age.

CDR1 is SEHNR, CDR2 FQNEAQ, per germline (reference sequence). The V end lost 0 bases, the J end lost 0 bases, and 8 bases lay between the germline ends. CDR3 length equals 15 residues. The rearrangement links TRBV7-9 to TRBJ1-2; D gene ambiguous. Sequences were derived from PBMCs, sampled from a glioma patient whose treatment included an IDH1 peptide vaccine. This TCR was sampled from a man in his fifties or sixties with glioma. CDR3 nucleotides: TGTGCCAGCAGCTTAGCAGGAGGGTCTAACTATGGCTACACCTTC. This encodes CASSLAGGSNYGYTF.